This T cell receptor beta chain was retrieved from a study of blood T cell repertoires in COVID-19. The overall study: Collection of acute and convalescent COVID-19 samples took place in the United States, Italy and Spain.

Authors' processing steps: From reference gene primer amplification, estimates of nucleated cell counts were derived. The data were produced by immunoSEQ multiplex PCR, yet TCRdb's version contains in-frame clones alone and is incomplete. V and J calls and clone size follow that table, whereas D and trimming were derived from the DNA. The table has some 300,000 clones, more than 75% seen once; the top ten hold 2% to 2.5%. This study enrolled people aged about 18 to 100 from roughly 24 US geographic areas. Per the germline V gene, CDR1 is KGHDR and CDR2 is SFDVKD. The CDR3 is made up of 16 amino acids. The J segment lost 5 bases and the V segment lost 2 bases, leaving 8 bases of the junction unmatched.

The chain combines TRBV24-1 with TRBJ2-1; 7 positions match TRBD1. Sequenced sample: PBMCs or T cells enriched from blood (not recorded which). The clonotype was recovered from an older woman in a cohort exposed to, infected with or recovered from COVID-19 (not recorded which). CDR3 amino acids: CATSDWAGGKDNEQFF. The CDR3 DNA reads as TGTGCCACCAGTGATTGGGCAGGGGGAAAGGACAATGAGCAGTTCTTC.